These 8 T cell receptor beta chains originate from one sample sequenced in a study of response to subunit inactivated influenza vaccine. TCRdb used MiXCR to reprocess the RT-PCR reads, holding one entry per CDR3 protein. This sample has approximately 520,000 distinct CDR3 sequences, with 25% found just once. The sample in question was CD4+ T cells sorted from PBMCs, obtained around 5 days after vaccination. The receptor set was obtained from a man over 45 who received an inactivated influenza vaccine.

This clonotype was picked up a small number of times. This chain joins TRBV11-2 and TRBJ1-1; TRBD1 matches 7 bases. CDR1 and CDR2 (germline): SGHAT, FQNNGV. J gave up 2 bases and V 7 bases, and 7 bases lay outside the gene matches. CDR3 length: 14 residues. CDR3 in DNA: TGTGCCAGCACCCTGACAGGGAGAAACACTGAAGCTTTCTTT. This sequence encodes CASTLTGRNTEAFF.

This clonotype was found a few times. The genes are TRBV24-1 and TRBJ2-5, with TRBD2 matching over 9 bases. Germline values: CDR1 KGHDR, CDR2 SFDVKD. The J segment lost 1 base and the V segment lost 2 bases, leaving 4 bases of the junction unmatched. The CDR3 spans 16 residues. This CDR3 is CATSDSRTSAQETQYF. CDR3 in DNA: TGTGCCACCAGTGATTCGAGGACTAGCGCCCAAGAGACCCAGTACTTC.

This chain links TRBV11-2 with TRBJ2-3; TRBD2 agrees at 14 bases. The CDR3 length is 18 residues. CDR1 and CDR2 from the germline V gene are SGHAT and FQNNGV. V was clipped by 1 base and J by 3 bases; unmatched bases: 6. The CDR3: CASSLALRLAGGTDTQYF. CDR3 nucleotide sequence: TGTGCCAGCAGCTTAGCTCTTCGACTAGCGGGAGGGACAGATACGCAGTATTTT.

Only one count was recorded for this clonotype. The rearrangement uses TRBV5-1 and TRBJ2-5; the D is unclear. The V end was cut by 5 bases, the J end by 1 base, with 12 bases between. The CDR3 has 14 amino acids. The germline CDR1 and CDR2 sequences are SGHRS and YFSETQ. CDR3 sequence (DNA): TGCGCCAGCAGTTCCGGAGTAGCCCAAGAGACCCAGTACTTC. It specifies CASSSGVAQETQYF.

The rearrangement joins TRBV7-2 to TRBJ1-1; D is uncertain. V gave up 2 bases and J gave up 4 bases, with 11 bases separating them. Germline V gene data show CDR1 as SGHTA and CDR2 as FQGNSA. This CDR3 region has 14 residues. For the CDR3, the DNA is TGTGCCAGCAGCTTATCTGGGGTTAGCACTGAAGCTTTCTTT. The encoded protein is CASSLSGVSTEAFF.

In its sample, this clonotype was seen once. This chain uses TRBV27 with TRBJ2-7; 10 bases align to TRBD1. From germline, CDR1 is MNHEY and CDR2 SMNVEV (reference sequence). Trimming removed 6 bases from V and 0 bases from J; junction bases left unmatched: 11. The length of the CDR3 is 17 residues. The CDR3 sequence is CASSQRVGTGASYEQYF. CDR3 nucleotides: TGTGCCAGCAGCCAAAGAGTAGGGACAGGGGCCTCCTACGAGCAGTACTTC.

This clonotype was detected only a few times. This chain uses TRBV2 with TRBJ2-2, with TRBD2 matching over 8 bases. V was clipped by 8 bases and J by 6 bases; unmatched bases: 8. The germline V gene encodes CDR1 SNHLY and CDR2 FYNNEI. This CDR3 is built from 14 residues. CDR3 sequence (DNA): TGTGCCAGCCGCACCGGGACTAGGGCCGGGGAGCTGTTTTTT. Its translation is CASRTGTRAGELFF.

V usage is TRBV20-1 and J usage is TRBJ2-3; unclear D gene. Per the germline V gene, CDR1 is DFQATT and CDR2 is SNEGSKA (reference sequence). The CDR3 consists of 10 residues. The V end lost 6 bases, the J end lost 6 bases, and 7 bases lay between the germline ends. Here the CDR3 DNA reads TGCAGTGCCCCAATGGATACGCAGTATTTT. Translated, it gives CSAPMDTQYF.